This paragraph reports one T cell receptor beta chain. The target antigen is unknown. The donors, nominally healthy at sampling, likely had unrecorded immune exposures. The data belong to a study of cytomegalovirus exposure and HLA in healthy donors. Turning to the study itself: There were 90 million to 130 million unique TCR beta sequences, drawn from around 180 million T cells, in an earlier analysis.

Germline values: CDR1 SGHDT, CDR2 YYEEEE. The CDR3 spans 15 residues. Trimming took 4 bases from V and 5 from J, leaving 18 bases between them. The PCR had 60 Vbeta and 13 Jbeta primers. Produced via immunoSEQ multiplex PCR; TCRdb's table is partial and in-frame only. The data contain under 250,000 clones, around 86% of them singletons. Points from the study as a whole: The authors later found HLA-associated TCR beta chains more clonally expanded than equally common others.

Material: PBMCs. This chain links TRBV5-6 with TRBJ2-5; tentative D call: TRBD2 (5 bases). This TCR derives from a woman between 40 and 50 years old in good health and CMV-seronegative. Here the CDR3 reads CASSRVVSGWETQYF. CDR3 nucleotide sequence: TGTGCCAGCAGCAGGGTGGTCAGCGGATGGGAGACCCAGTACTTC.